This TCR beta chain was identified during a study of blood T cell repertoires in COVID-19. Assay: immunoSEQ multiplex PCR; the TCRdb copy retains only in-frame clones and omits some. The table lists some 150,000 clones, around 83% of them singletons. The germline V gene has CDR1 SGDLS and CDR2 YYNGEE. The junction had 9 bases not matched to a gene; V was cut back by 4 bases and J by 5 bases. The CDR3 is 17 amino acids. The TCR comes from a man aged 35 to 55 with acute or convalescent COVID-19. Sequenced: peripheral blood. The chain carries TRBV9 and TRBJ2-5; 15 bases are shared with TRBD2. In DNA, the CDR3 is TGTGCCAGCAGCATCGGGACTAGCGGGGGGATCTTGGAGACCCAGTACTTC. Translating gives CASSIGTSGGILETQYF.